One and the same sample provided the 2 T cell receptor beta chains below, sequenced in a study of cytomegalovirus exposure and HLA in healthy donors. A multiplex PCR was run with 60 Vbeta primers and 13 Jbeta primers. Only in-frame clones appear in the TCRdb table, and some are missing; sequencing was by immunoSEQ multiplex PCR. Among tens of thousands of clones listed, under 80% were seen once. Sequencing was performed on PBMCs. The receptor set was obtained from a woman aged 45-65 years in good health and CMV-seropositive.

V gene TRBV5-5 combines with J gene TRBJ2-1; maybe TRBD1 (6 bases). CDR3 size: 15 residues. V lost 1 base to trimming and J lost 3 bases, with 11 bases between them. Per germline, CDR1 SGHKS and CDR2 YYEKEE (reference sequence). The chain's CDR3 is CASSLTDRSYNEQFF. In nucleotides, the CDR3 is TGTGCCAGCAGCTTGACCGACAGGAGCTACAATGAGCAGTTCTTC.

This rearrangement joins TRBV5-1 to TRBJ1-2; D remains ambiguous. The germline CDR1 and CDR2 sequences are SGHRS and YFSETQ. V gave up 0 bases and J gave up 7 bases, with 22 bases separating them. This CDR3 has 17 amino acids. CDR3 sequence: CASSLDLPDPWSGGYTF. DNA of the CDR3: TGCGCCAGCAGCTTGGACCTCCCGGACCCCTGGAGCGGTGGCTACACCTTC.